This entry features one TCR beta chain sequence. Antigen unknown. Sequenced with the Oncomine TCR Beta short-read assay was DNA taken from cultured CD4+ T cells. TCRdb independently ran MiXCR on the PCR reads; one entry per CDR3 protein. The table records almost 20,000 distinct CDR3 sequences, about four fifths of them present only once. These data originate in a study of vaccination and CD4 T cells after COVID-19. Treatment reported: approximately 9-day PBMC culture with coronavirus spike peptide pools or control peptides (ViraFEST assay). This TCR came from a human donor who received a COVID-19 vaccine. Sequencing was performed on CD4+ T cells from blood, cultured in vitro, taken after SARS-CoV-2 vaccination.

CDR3 nucleotides: TGTGCCAGCAGCGCTGGGGACAGTCCGCCCCAGCATTTT. It specifies CASSAGDSPPQHF. The chain is built from TRBV6-1 and TRBJ1-5; 7 nucleotides match TRBD1. The V gene's germline CDR1 is MNHNS and CDR2 SASEGT. This CDR3 comprises 13 residues. The trim removed 6 bases at V and 9 bases at J, leaving 8 bases unmatched.